These T cell receptor beta chains were read from a single sample in a study of T cells after yellow fever vaccination. Via MiXCR, TCRdb re-called the 5' RACE reads, giving one row per CDR3 protein. The data hold under 550,000 distinct CDR3 sequences, with just over 20% observed a single time. This sample comprised PBMCs, obtained 21 days after the first yellow fever vaccination. The receptors shown here come from a man aged 18 to 29 who received the YFV17D yellow fever vaccine. Each CDR3 is given with its conserved first and last residue. D genes are given only for firm matches. Size tells how often a clone was seen (once, few, many) or the class of an expanded clone, and some rows leave it out.

J gene: TRBJ1-1
clone size: few
V gene: TRBV6-2/TRBV6-3
D gene: .
CDR3 DNA: TGTGCCAGCGGTAAGGGGGCTGAAGCTTTCTTT
CDR3 protein: CASGKGAEAFF

J gene: TRBJ2-7
clone size: .
V gene: TRBV25-1
D gene: .
CDR3 DNA: TGTGCCAGCGGGTTGACAGGTACCTACGAGCAGTACTTC
CDR3 protein: CASGLTGTYEQYF

J gene: TRBJ2-7
clone size: .
V gene: TRBV12-3/TRBV12-4
D gene: TRBD1
CDR3 DNA: TGTGCCAGCAGTTTGGACAGGGTCTCCTACGAGCAGTACTTC
CDR3 protein: CASSLDRVSYEQYF

J gene: TRBJ2-2
clone size: .
V gene: TRBV2
D gene: .
CDR3 DNA: TGTGCCAGCAGTTCAACGATCTTCGGAGGGGAGCTGTTTTTT
CDR3 protein: CASSSTIFGGELFF

J gene: TRBJ2-3
clone size: .
V gene: TRBV5-1
D gene: .
CDR3 DNA: TGCGCCAGCAGCTTTGGCCAAATAGGGACAGATACGCAGTATTTT
CDR3 protein: CASSFGQIGTDTQYF

J gene: TRBJ1-1
clone size: .
V gene: TRBV7-9
D gene: .
CDR3 DNA: TGTGCCAGCAGCTTAAGCGTCCTGAACACTGAAGCTTTCTTT
CDR3 protein: CASSLSVLNTEAFF

J gene: TRBJ2-5
clone size: .
V gene: TRBV27
D gene: TRBD1
CDR3 DNA: TGTGCCAGCAGTTTCTTCTCGGGACAGGGGCGGGTTGGGGCCCAGTACTTC
CDR3 protein: CASSFFSGQGRVGAQYF

J gene: TRBJ1-6
clone size: few
V gene: TRBV20-1
D gene: TRBD1
CDR3 DNA: TGCAGTGCTCTTCGGACAGGGGATAATAATTCACCCCTCCACTTT
CDR3 protein: CSALRTGDNNSPLHF

J gene: TRBJ2-5
clone size: many
V gene: TRBV11-2
D gene: .
CDR3 DNA: TGTGCCAGCAGCCCGGCAGCGGGAGAGACCCAGTACTTC
CDR3 protein: CASSPAAGETQYF

J gene: TRBJ1-3
clone size: .
V gene: TRBV7-3
D gene: .
CDR3 DNA: TGTGCCAGCAGCTTAACTGGTAACTCTGGAAACACCATATATTTT
CDR3 protein: CASSLTGNSGNTIYF

J gene: TRBJ2-7
clone size: .
V gene: TRBV25-1
D gene: .
CDR3 DNA: TGTGCCAGCAGTGAGGGTCCCTACGAGCAGTACTTC
CDR3 protein: CASSEGPYEQYF

J gene: TRBJ2-5
clone size: few
V gene: TRBV20-1
D gene: TRBD2
CDR3 DNA: TGCAGTGCTCCCGGGAGGGGGACGCGAGAGACCCAGTACTTC
CDR3 protein: CSAPGRGTRETQYF

J gene: TRBJ1-5
clone size: few
V gene: TRBV20-1
D gene: .
CDR3 DNA: TGCAGTGCTTGTGGGGGAAATCAGCCCCAGCATTTT
CDR3 protein: CSACGGNQPQHF

J gene: TRBJ1-6
clone size: many
V gene: TRBV6-4
D gene: .
CDR3 DNA: TGTGCCAGCAGTGATAAAATTAATTCACCCCTCCACTTT
CDR3 protein: CASSDKINSPLHF

J gene: TRBJ2-3
clone size: many
V gene: TRBV10-3
D gene: TRBD1
CDR3 DNA: TGTGCCATCAGGAAGGGACAGCGGACAGATACGCAGTATTTT
CDR3 protein: CAIRKGQRTDTQYF

J gene: TRBJ1-5
clone size: .
V gene: TRBV10-3
D gene: .
CDR3 DNA: TGTGCCATCAAGGGGGGCGGAAATCAGCCCCAGCATTTT
CDR3 protein: CAIKGGGNQPQHF

J gene: TRBJ2-1
clone size: .
V gene: TRBV6-2/TRBV6-3
D gene: .
CDR3 DNA: TGTGCCAGCAGGGGTGAGGGGCCCAATGAGCAGTTCTTC
CDR3 protein: CASRGEGPNEQFF

J gene: TRBJ1-1
clone size: .
V gene: TRBV4-1
D gene: .
CDR3 DNA: TGCGCCAGCAGCCAAGTCCCACCCACTGAAGCTTTCTTT
CDR3 protein: CASSQVPPTEAFF

J gene: TRBJ2-7
clone size: many
V gene: TRBV25-1
D gene: .
CDR3 DNA: TGTGCCAGCAGTGAATATGTCGAGCAGTACTTC
CDR3 protein: CASSEYVEQYF